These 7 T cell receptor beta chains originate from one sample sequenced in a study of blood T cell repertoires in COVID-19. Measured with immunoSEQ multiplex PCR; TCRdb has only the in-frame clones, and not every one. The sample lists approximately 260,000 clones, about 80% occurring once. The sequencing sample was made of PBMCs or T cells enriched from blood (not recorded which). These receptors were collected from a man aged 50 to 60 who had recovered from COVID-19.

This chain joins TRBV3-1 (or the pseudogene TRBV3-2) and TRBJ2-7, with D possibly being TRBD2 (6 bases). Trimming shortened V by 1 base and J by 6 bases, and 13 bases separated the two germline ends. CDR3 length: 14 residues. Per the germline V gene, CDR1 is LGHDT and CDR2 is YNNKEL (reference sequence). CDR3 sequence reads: CASSQARGGLEQYF. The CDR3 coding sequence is TGTGCCAGCAGCCAAGCGAGAGGAGGGCTCGAGCAGTACTTC.

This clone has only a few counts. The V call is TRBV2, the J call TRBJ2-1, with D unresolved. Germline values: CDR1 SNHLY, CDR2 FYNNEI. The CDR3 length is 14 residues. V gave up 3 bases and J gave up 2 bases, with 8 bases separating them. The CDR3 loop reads CASSDQRAYNEQFF. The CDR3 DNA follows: TGTGCCAGCAGTGACCAGCGAGCCTACAATGAGCAGTTCTTC.

CDR3 protein: CASSLQDEQYF. CDR3 nucleotides: TGTGCCAGCAGTTTGCAGGACGAGCAGTACTTC. The V and J genes are TRBV28 and TRBJ2-7; D is unresolved. CDR3 length: 11 residues. Germline CDR1 MDHEN, CDR2 SYDVKM. Trimming stripped 3 bases from V and 5 bases from J, with 5 bases between.

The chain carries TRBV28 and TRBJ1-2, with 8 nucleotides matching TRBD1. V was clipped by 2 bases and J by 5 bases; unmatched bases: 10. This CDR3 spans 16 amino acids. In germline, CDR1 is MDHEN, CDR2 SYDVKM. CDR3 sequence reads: CASSLAGGGRDYGYTF. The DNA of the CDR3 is TGTGCCAGCAGTTTAGCAGGGGGCGGGCGGGATTATGGCTACACCTTC.

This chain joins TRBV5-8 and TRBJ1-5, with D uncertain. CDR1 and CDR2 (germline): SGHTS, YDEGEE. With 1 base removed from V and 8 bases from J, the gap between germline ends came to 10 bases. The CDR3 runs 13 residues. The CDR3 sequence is CASSLTEPEPQHF. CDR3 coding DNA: TGTGCCAGCAGCTTGACTGAACCGGAGCCCCAGCATTTT. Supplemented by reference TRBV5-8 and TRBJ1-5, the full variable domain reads EAGVTQSPTHLIKTRGQQATLRCSPISGHTSVYWYQQALGLGLQFLLWYDEGEERNRGNFPPRFSGRQFPNYSSELNVNALELEDSALYLCASSLTEPEPQHFGDGTRLSIL.

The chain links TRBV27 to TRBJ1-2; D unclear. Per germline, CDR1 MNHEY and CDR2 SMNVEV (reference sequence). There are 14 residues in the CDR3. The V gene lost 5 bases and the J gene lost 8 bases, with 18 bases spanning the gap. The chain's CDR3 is CASSPHGGQGGYTF. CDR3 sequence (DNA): TGTGCCAGCAGTCCCCACGGCGGGCAAGGGGGCTACACCTTC.

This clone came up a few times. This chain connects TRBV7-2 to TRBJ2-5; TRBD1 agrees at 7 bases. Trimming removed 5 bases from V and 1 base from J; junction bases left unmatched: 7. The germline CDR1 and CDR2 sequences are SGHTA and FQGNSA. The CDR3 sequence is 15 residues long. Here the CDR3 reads CASSPHRGVQETQYF. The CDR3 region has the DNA TGTGCCAGCAGCCCCCACAGGGGAGTCCAAGAGACCCAGTACTTC.